Below, one T cell receptor (beta chain) is given with its context. This table comes from immunoSEQ multiplex PCR, and its TCRdb copy is limited to in-frame clones, with some not included. This table holds 100,000 or so clones, 96% found once. This sample is drawn from a study of technical replicates of blood from a handful of donors. Trimming left V 2 bases short and J 4 bases short, with 11 bases between. CDR3 length: 15 amino acids. Germline V gene sequence: CDR1 SEHNR, CDR2 FQNEAQ (reference sequence). The chain recombines TRBV7-9 with TRBJ1-4, with a tentative D call TRBD1 (5 bases). Source material: T cells isolated from PBMCs. The receptor's source is a human donor in good health. This chain's CDR3 is CASSLLAGNNEKLFF. The CDR3 region has the DNA TGTGCCAGCAGCTTATTGGCAGGGAATAATGAAAAACTGTTTTTT. The full variable domain, with the rest looked up from reference TRBV7-9 and TRBJ1-4, is DTGVSQNPRHKITKRGQNVTFRCDPISEHNRLYWYRQTLGQGPEFLTYFQNEAQLEKSRLLSDRFSAERPKGSFSTLEIQRTEQGDSAMYLCASSLLAGNNEKLFFGSGTQLSVL.